A selection of T cell receptor beta chains follows, all from one sample in a study of blood T cell repertoires in COVID-19. Profiling relied on immunoSEQ multiplex PCR, and the TCRdb table lists in-frame clones only, not all of them. The sample lists roughly 500,000 clones; nearly 90% were seen once. The sequenced sample was peripheral blood. The receptors originated from a man younger than 35 with COVID-19, enrolled during active disease. Each CDR3 is given with its conserved first and last residue. Each record gives: V gene, clone size, D gene, J gene, CDR3 protein, CDR3 DNA. D genes are given only for firm matches. Clone size appears in some rows only: once, few, many, or a class for an expanded clone.

V: TRBV5-8; size: -; D: -; J: TRBJ2-5; CDR3: CASSPGLQETQYF; DNA: TGTGCCAGCAGCCCGGGACTGCAAGAGACCCAGTACTTC
V: TRBV6-2/TRBV6-3; size: -; D: -; J: TRBJ1-5; CDR3: CASSRDGGSNQPQHF; DNA: TGTGCCAGCAGCCGTGACGGGGGTAGCAATCAGCCCCAGCATTTT
V: TRBV3-1/TRBV3-2; size: once; D: TRBD2; J: TRBJ2-7; CDR3: CASSPGTSGIPVYEQYF; DNA: TGTGCCAGCAGCCCCGGGACTAGCGGGATCCCCGTCTACGAGCAGTACTTC
V: TRBV7-3; size: -; D: -; J: TRBJ1-1; CDR3: CASSDSAANTEAFF; DNA: TGTGCCAGCAGCGACTCAGCAGCCAACACTGAAGCTTTCTTT
V: TRBV6-5; size: -; D: TRBD2; J: TRBJ2-3; CDR3: CASSYTGGRTDTQYF; DNA: TGTGCCAGCAGTTACACGGGGGGGCGTACAGATACGCAGTATTTT
V: TRBV2; size: -; D: TRBD2; J: TRBJ2-1; CDR3: CASSVGRGGSFEQFF; DNA: TGTGCCAGCAGTGTCGGGCGGGGGGGCTCGTTTGAGCAGTTCTTC
V: TRBV5-6; size: -; D: TRBD1; J: TRBJ1-6; CDR3: CASSLRDSYNSPLHF; DNA: TGTGCCAGCAGCCTCCGGGACAGCTATAATTCACCCCTCCACTTT
V: TRBV7-9; size: once; D: -; J: TRBJ2-3; CDR3: CASSWGVSVGAVSDTQYF; DNA: TGTGCCAGCAGCTGGGGTGTCTCGGTGGGGGCCGTCTCAGATACGCAGTATTTT
V: TRBV5-1; size: -; D: -; J: TRBJ2-3; CDR3: CASSLQGKITDTQYF; DNA: TGCGCCAGCAGCTTACAGGGAAAAATCACAGATACGCAGTATTTT
V: TRBV4-1; size: -; D: TRBD1; J: TRBJ2-2; CDR3: CASSQEYRGRTGELFF; DNA: TGCGCCAGCAGCCAAGAATACAGGGGGCGTACCGGGGAGCTGTTTTTT
V: TRBV7-8; size: -; D: -; J: TRBJ2-3; CDR3: CASGFAASPQYF; DNA: TGTGCCAGCGGCTTCGCAGCGAGTCCGCAGTATTTT
V: TRBV15; size: -; D: TRBD1; J: TRBJ1-2; CDR3: CATSRDLDRAYGYTF; DNA: TGTGCCACCAGCAGAGATCTCGACAGGGCTTATGGCTACACCTTC
V: TRBV3-1/TRBV3-2; size: -; D: TRBD2; J: TRBJ2-7; CDR3: CASSPRLAGPHEQYF; DNA: TGTGCCAGCAGCCCCCGACTAGCGGGGCCCCACGAGCAGTACTTC
V: TRBV19; size: -; D: TRBD1; J: TRBJ2-7; CDR3: CASSSYSGTAYEQYF; DNA: TGTGCCAGTAGTTCTTACTCCGGGACAGCCTACGAGCAGTACTTC
V: TRBV5-6; size: -; D: TRBD1; J: TRBJ2-3; CDR3: CASSLATVTGGRTDTQYF; DNA: TGTGCCAGCAGCTTGGCGACAGTGACAGGGGGCAGGACAGATACGCAGTATTTT
V: TRBV7-3; size: -; D: TRBD2; J: TRBJ2-2; CDR3: CASSLGLANTGELFF; DNA: TGTGCCAGTTCACTGGGACTAGCAAACACCGGGGAGCTGTTTTTT
V: TRBV11-2; size: -; D: -; J: TRBJ2-7; CDR3: CASSFGSSYEQYF; DNA: TGTGCCAGCAGCTTTGGGAGCTCCTACGAGCAGTACTTC
V: TRBV4-1; size: -; D: -; J: TRBJ2-7; CDR3: CASSQPGGGEQYF; DNA: TGCGCCAGCAGCCAACCCGGCGGAGGCGAGCAGTACTTC
V: TRBV6-5; size: -; D: TRBD1; J: TRBJ1-5; CDR3: CASSFLTGVNQPQHF; DNA: TGTGCCAGCAGCTTTCTTACAGGGGTCAATCAGCCCCAGCATTTT
V: TRBV15; size: -; D: TRBD2; J: TRBJ2-1; CDR3: CATSRVRGGSGREISYNEQFF; DNA: TGTGCCACCAGCAGAGTTAGGGGTGGTAGCGGGAGGGAAATCTCCTACAATGAGCAGTTCTTC
V: TRBV6-5; size: once; D: -; J: TRBJ1-4; CDR3: CASSPMTGPNEKLFF; DNA: TGTGCCAGCAGTCCGATGACAGGTCCCAATGAAAAACTGTTTTTT
V: TRBV3-1/TRBV3-2; size: -; D: TRBD2; J: TRBJ2-7; CDR3: CASSPTGREQYF; DNA: TGTGCCAGCAGCCCCACCGGGAGGGAGCAGTACTTC
V: TRBV10-3; size: -; D: -; J: TRBJ1-1; CDR3: CAISEGPREAFF; DNA: TGTGCCATCAGTGAAGGCCCGAGGGAAGCTTTCTTT
V: TRBV28; size: once; D: TRBD2; J: TRBJ2-7; CDR3: CASRPYHSGMVYEQYF; DNA: TGTGCCAGCCGCCCTTACCATAGCGGGATGGTCTACGAGCAGTACTTC
V: TRBV3-1/TRBV3-2; size: -; D: -; J: TRBJ1-2; CDR3: CASSRGEGLNGYTF; DNA: TGTGCCAGCAGCCGCGGTGAGGGATTGAATGGCTACACCTTC
V: TRBV7-2; size: -; D: -; J: TRBJ2-7; CDR3: CASSPPTKWYEQYF; DNA: TGTGCCAGCAGCCCGCCTACTAAATGGTACGAGCAGTACTTC
V: TRBV19; size: -; D: TRBD2; J: TRBJ2-5; CDR3: CASSTGAGGKTQYF; DNA: TGTGCCAGTAGTACCGGTGCGGGAGGGAAGACCCAGTACTTC
V: TRBV11-3; size: few; D: TRBD1; J: TRBJ2-2; CDR3: CASSPGEGQGGTGELFF; DNA: TGTGCCAGCAGCCCCGGCGAGGGACAGGGGGGCACCGGGGAGCTGTTTTTT
V: TRBV7-2; size: -; D: TRBD1; J: TRBJ1-1; CDR3: CASSLTGVRTEAFF; DNA: TGTGCCAGCAGTCTGACAGGGGTGCGTACTGAAGCTTTCTTT
V: TRBV19; size: -; D: TRBD2; J: TRBJ2-7; CDR3: CASRLTSGSYEQYF; DNA: TGTGCCAGTAGGTTAACTAGCGGCTCCTACGAGCAGTACTTC
V: TRBV7-9; size: once; D: TRBD2; J: TRBJ2-1; CDR3: CASSLGWASGRSYNEQFF; DNA: TGTGCCAGCAGCTTAGGGTGGGCTAGCGGGAGGTCCTACAATGAGCAGTTCTTC
V: TRBV5-1; size: -; D: -; J: TRBJ1-2; CDR3: CASSLPSPGGVYTF; DNA: TGCGCCAGCAGCTTGCCGTCACCCGGGGGAGTCTACACCTTC
V: TRBV30; size: -; D: TRBD2; J: TRBJ2-1; CDR3: CAWSGLAGYNEQFF; DNA: TGTGCCTGGAGCGGTCTAGCGGGTTACAATGAGCAGTTCTTC
V: TRBV23-1; size: -; D: -; J: TRBJ2-1; CDR3: CASNSREWNEQFF; DNA: TGCGCCAGCAATTCGCGAGAGTGGAATGAGCAGTTCTTC
V: TRBV7-8; size: few; D: TRBD1; J: TRBJ1-1; CDR3: CATRTGMNTEAFF; DNA: TGTGCCACAAGGACAGGGATGAACACTGAAGCTTTCTTT
V: TRBV2; size: -; D: -; J: TRBJ2-3; CDR3: CASRWTITSTDTQYF; DNA: TGTGCCAGCAGGTGGACTATCACTAGCACAGATACGCAGTATTTT
V: TRBV11-2; size: -; D: TRBD1; J: TRBJ1-4; CDR3: CASSLDGTGREKLFF; DNA: TGTGCCAGCAGCTTAGATGGGACAGGGCGTGAAAAACTGTTTTTT
V: TRBV4-2; size: -; D: TRBD2; J: TRBJ2-1; CDR3: CASSQDYQREYNEQFF; DNA: TGTGCCAGCAGCCAAGATTACCAGCGGGAATACAATGAGCAGTTCTTC
V: TRBV5-4; size: -; D: TRBD2; J: TRBJ2-1; CDR3: CASSLAGTSYNEQFF; DNA: TGTGCCAGCAGCTTAGCGGGGACTTCCTACAATGAGCAGTTCTTC
V: TRBV5-4; size: -; D: TRBD2; J: TRBJ2-3; CDR3: CASRPPAGAADTQYF; DNA: TGTGCCAGCAGACCCCCCGCGGGAGCGGCGGATACGCAGTATTTT
V: TRBV27; size: -; D: TRBD2; J: TRBJ2-6; CDR3: CASSFGTSDAGANVLTF; DNA: TGTGCCAGCAGTTTTGGGACTAGCGACGCTGGGGCCAACGTCCTGACTTTC
V: TRBV14; size: -; D: -; J: TRBJ1-2; CDR3: CASSQGTFGYTF; DNA: TGTGCCAGCAGCCAAGGGACATTCGGCTACACCTTC
V: TRBV12-3/TRBV12-4; size: -; D: TRBD1; J: TRBJ1-2; CDR3: CASTPTGNYGYTF; DNA: TGTGCCAGCACCCCGACAGGGAACTATGGCTACACCTTC
V: TRBV2; size: -; D: -; J: TRBJ1-4; CDR3: CASSGWGRVADNEKLFF; DNA: TGTGCCAGCAGTGGATGGGGCAGGGTAGCGGATAATGAAAAACTGTTTTTT
V: TRBV10-1; size: -; D: -; J: TRBJ1-5; CDR3: CASSEGGHPQPQHF; DNA: TGCGCCAGCAGTGAGGGTGGGCACCCCCAGCCCCAGCATTTT
V: TRBV10-2; size: -; D: -; J: TRBJ2-7; CDR3: CASSASYEQYF; DNA: TGCGCCAGCAGTGCTTCCTACGAGCAGTACTTC
V: TRBV10-3; size: -; D: -; J: TRBJ1-3; CDR3: CAISEPRAPSGNTIYF; DNA: TGTGCCATCAGTGAGCCCAGGGCCCCCTCTGGAAACACCATATATTTT
V: TRBV12-3/TRBV12-4; size: once; D: -; J: TRBJ2-5; CDR3: CASSLPGPGTQYF; DNA: TGTGCCAGCAGCCTGCCAGGGCCCGGGACCCAGTACTTC
V: TRBV11-1; size: -; D: -; J: TRBJ2-1; CDR3: CASSLDEGAAYNEQFF; DNA: TGTGCCAGCAGCTTAGACGAAGGAGCGGCCTACAATGAGCAGTTCTTC
V: TRBV5-4; size: -; D: -; J: TRBJ1-6; CDR3: CASSSAGVGYSPLHF; DNA: TGTGCCAGCAGCTCGGCAGGGGTTGGGTATTCACCCCTCCACTTT
V: TRBV7-2; size: -; D: -; J: TRBJ2-3; CDR3: CASSLRPFPRDTQYF; DNA: TGTGCCAGCAGCTTACGGCCTTTCCCGAGGGATACGCAGTATTTT
V: TRBV15; size: -; D: -; J: TRBJ1-1; CDR3: CATSREGGGTPLKAFF; DNA: TGTGCCACCAGCAGAGAAGGAGGAGGAACTCCTCTGAAGGCTTTCTTT
V: TRBV2; size: -; D: -; J: TRBJ2-7; CDR3: CASSWGGVEYEQYF; DNA: TGTGCCAGCAGTTGGGGCGGGGTCGAATACGAGCAGTACTTC